Presented here are 8 T cell receptor beta chains from one specimen sequenced in a study of T cell responses to AZD1222 COVID-19 vaccine. Some clones are missing from TCRdb's copy, which holds only in-frame ones; the method was immunoSEQ multiplex PCR. The sample lists tens of thousands of clones; about nine tenths were seen once. The material sequenced was peripheral blood, taken on day 0 of AZD1222 vaccination. The receptors were gathered from an adult in good health.

V is TRBV6-5 and J is TRBJ1-1, with D uncertain. CDR1 and CDR2 from the germline V gene are MNHEY and SVGAGI. Trimming removed 8 bases from V and 5 bases from J, with 18 bases in between. CDR3 length: 14 residues. The CDR3 sequence: CASLSSTAWTEAFF. The CDR3 DNA reads as TGTGCCAGCTTAAGCTCCACGGCGTGGACTGAAGCTTTCTTT.

A few counts support this clone. The genes are TRBV5-1 and TRBJ2-1; 11 positions match TRBD2. The germline CDR1 and CDR2 sequences are SGHRS and YFSETQ. J lost 7 bases, V lost 0 bases, and 15 bases had no gene match. The CDR3 covers 19 residues. The CDR3 loop is CASSLVSLAGGTRLNEQFF. The CDR3 DNA reads as TGCGCCAGCAGCTTGGTTTCGCTAGCGGGGGGAACGCGACTGAATGAGCAGTTCTTC.

The chain uses TRBV6-5 and TRBJ2-3; the match to TRBD1 covers 10 bases. The germline V gene has CDR1 MNHEY and CDR2 SVGAGI. V trimming: 7 bases; J trimming: 8 bases; junction bases outside the gene matches: 12. The CDR3 loop spans 15 amino acids. The CDR3 DNA reads as TGTGCCAGCATCCAGGACAGGGGGGCTTTGGGTACGCAGTATTTT. This sequence encodes CASIQDRGALGTQYF.

The genes are TRBV7-2 and TRBJ2-1; 8 nucleotides align to TRBD1. The germline CDR1 and CDR2 sequences are SGHTA and FQGNSA. J lost 2 bases, V lost 5 bases, and 8 bases had no gene match. This CDR3 has 16 amino acids. The chain's CDR3 is CASSPGGLLPYNEQFF. For the CDR3, the DNA is TGTGCCAGCAGCCCAGGGGGCTTACTCCCCTACAATGAGCAGTTCTTC. The full variable domain, with the rest looked up from reference TRBV7-2 and TRBJ2-1, is GAGVSQSPSNKVTEKGKDVELRCDPISGHTALYWYRQSLGQGLEFLIYFQGNSAPDKSGLPSDRFSAERTGGSVSTLTIQRTQQEDSAVYLCASSPGGLLPYNEQFFGPGTRLTVL.

This clone was seen just once. At the DNA level, this CDR3 is encoded by other sequences in the same sample as well. The CDR3, as DNA: TGTGCCAGCAGCCAGGAGGGACTCTATGGCTACACCTTC. It is translated as CASSQEGLYGYTF. This sequence joins TRBV14 and TRBJ1-2, with D tentatively TRBD1 (5 bases). V lost 3 bases and J lost 4, with 9 bases in between. In germline, CDR1 is SGHDN, CDR2 FVKESK. The CDR3 runs 13 residues. The full variable domain, in which reference TRBV14 and TRBJ1-2 provide the parts outside the CDR3, is EAGVTQFPSHSVIEKGQTVTLRCDPISGHDNLYWYRRVMGKEIKFLLHFVKESKQDESGMPNNRFLAERTGGTYSTLKVQPAELEDSGVYFCASSQEGLYGYTFGSGTRLTVV.

The chain links TRBV27 to TRBJ1-2, with D unclear. Trimming cost V 10 bases and J 4 bases, with 10 bases left between them. There are 11 residues in the CDR3. Germline values: CDR1 MNHEY, CDR2 SMNVEV (reference sequence). The CDR3 spells CATRNLYGYTF. The CDR3 DNA follows: TGTGCCACCCGAAATCTCTATGGCTACACCTTC.

The chain combines TRBV6-5 with TRBJ1-1; D is undetermined. Germline CDR1 is MNHEY and CDR2 is SVGAGI. Trimming cost V 2 bases and J 4 bases, with 8 bases left between them. This CDR3 has 13 amino acids. In DNA form, the CDR3 reads TGTGCCAGCAGTTACCGGGTGGGCACTGAAGCTTTCTTT. As protein: CASSYRVGTEAFF.

This clone was detected only once. This chain joins TRBV7-9 and TRBJ1-3; D is undetermined. In germline, CDR1 is SEHNR, CDR2 FQNEAQ (reference sequence). This CDR3 contains 14 residues. The V end was cut by 0 bases, the J end by 0 bases, with 3 bases between. The CDR3 DNA reads as TGTGCCAGCAGCTTAGCCCTCTCTGGAAACACCATATATTTT. Protein product: CASSLALSGNTIYF.